Listed below are T cell receptor beta chains from one sample, sequenced in a study of cytomegalovirus exposure and HLA in healthy donors. Assay: immunoSEQ multiplex PCR; the TCRdb copy retains only in-frame clones and omits some. In the table there are fewer than 250,000 clones, more than 75% of which are singletons. The sample taken for sequencing was PBMCs. The receptors originated from a male donor in good health and CMV-seronegative. Each CDR3 is given with its conserved first and last residue. D genes are given only for firm matches. Where a row states a size, it is once, few, many or the class of an expanded clone; other rows omit it.

D: TRBD1
size: NA
J: TRBJ1-3
V: TRBV13
CDR3: CASSLEGTGTNTIYF
DNA: TGTGCCAGCAGCTTAGAGGGGACAGGGACAAACACCATATATTTT

D: TRBD1
size: NA
J: TRBJ2-7
V: TRBV27
CDR3: CASRKLTGTDVYEQYF
DNA: TGTGCCAGCAGAAAATTGACCGGGACAGATGTCTACGAGCAGTACTTC

D: NA
size: NA
J: TRBJ2-3
V: TRBV5-1
CDR3: CASSPGGTDTQYF
DNA: TGCGCCAGCAGCCCCGGAGGCACAGATACGCAGTATTTT

D: TRBD2
size: NA
J: TRBJ2-1
V: TRBV7-2
CDR3: CASSLAGLAGVSYNEQFF
DNA: TGTGCCAGCAGCTTAGCCGGCCTAGCGGGAGTGTCCTACAATGAGCAGTTCTTC

D: TRBD1
size: once
J: TRBJ2-2
V: TRBV9
CDR3: CASTSRDRPNTGELFF
DNA: TGTGCCAGCACGTCCCGGGACAGGCCGAACACCGGGGAGCTGTTTTTT

D: NA
size: NA
J: TRBJ2-3
V: TRBV9
CDR3: CASSVVRSGSTDTQYF
DNA: TGTGCCAGCAGCGTAGTAAGGAGCGGGAGCACAGATACGCAGTATTTT

D: NA
size: NA
J: TRBJ2-3
V: TRBV18
CDR3: CASSPQGSTDTQYF
DNA: TGTGCCAGCTCACCGCAGGGCAGCACAGATACGCAGTATTTT

D: NA
size: NA
J: TRBJ2-7
V: TRBV7-9
CDR3: CSSSFGKLYEQYF
DNA: TGTTCCAGCAGCTTCGGGAAGCTCTACGAGCAGTACTTC

D: TRBD1
size: NA
J: TRBJ2-4
V: TRBV27
CDR3: CASGGQGQNIQYF
DNA: TGTGCCAGCGGGGGACAGGGGCAAAACATTCAGTACTTC

D: NA
size: NA
J: TRBJ2-6
V: TRBV19
CDR3: CASNHQGPSGANVLTF
DNA: TGTGCCAGTAATCACCAGGGCCCCTCTGGGGCCAACGTCCTGACTTTC

D: NA
size: NA
J: TRBJ2-2
V: TRBV13
CDR3: CASSQGLGGNTGELFF
DNA: TGTGCCAGCAGCCAAGGACTAGGGGGAAACACCGGGGAGCTGTTTTTT

D: NA
size: few
J: TRBJ1-1
V: TRBV18
CDR3: CASSPTPGLSEAFF
DNA: TGTGCCAGCTCGCCTACACCAGGGTTATCGGAAGCTTTCTTT

D: NA
size: NA
J: TRBJ1-4
V: TRBV6-5
CDR3: CASSRTSEKLFF
DNA: TGTGCCAGCAGTCGGACATCTGAAAAACTGTTTTTT

D: NA
size: NA
J: TRBJ2-2
V: TRBV7-9
CDR3: CASSLSTGELFF
DNA: TGTGCCAGCAGCTTGTCTACCGGGGAGCTGTTTTTT

D: NA
size: NA
J: TRBJ2-1
V: TRBV10-1
CDR3: CASSDGVKRNEQFF
DNA: TGCGCCAGCAGTGACGGGGTTAAGAGGAATGAGCAGTTCTTC

D: NA
size: NA
J: TRBJ1-1
V: TRBV21-1
CDR3: CASSIRRYLNTEAFF
DNA: TGTGCCAGCAGCATACGCAGGTACCTTAACACTGAAGCTTTCTTT

D: NA
size: NA
J: TRBJ2-2
V: TRBV11-2
CDR3: CASSSSGRHTGELFF
DNA: TGTGCCAGCAGCTCCTCAGGCCGACACACCGGGGAGCTGTTTTTT

D: TRBD1
size: NA
J: TRBJ1-2
V: TRBV5-1
CDR3: CASSLADQGANYGYTF
DNA: TGCGCCAGCAGCTTGGCCGATCAGGGGGCGAACTATGGCTACACCTTC

D: NA
size: NA
J: TRBJ2-7
V: TRBV7-9
CDR3: CASSLGFGDTKEQYF
DNA: TGTGCCAGCAGCTTAGGGTTTGGAGATACGAAAGAGCAGTACTTC

D: NA
size: NA
J: TRBJ2-2
V: TRBV18
CDR3: CASSPSTDWELFF
DNA: TGTGCCAGCTCACCGTCGACGGACTGGGAGCTGTTTTTT

D: TRBD1
size: NA
J: TRBJ1-1
V: TRBV5-1
CDR3: CASSRGTGGDEAFF
DNA: TGCGCCAGCAGCAGGGGGACAGGGGGCGATGAAGCTTTCTTT

D: TRBD2
size: NA
J: TRBJ2-1
V: TRBV5-1
CDR3: CASSHTSGRYYNEQFF
DNA: TGCGCCAGCAGTCATACTAGCGGGAGATACTACAATGAGCAGTTCTTC

D: NA
size: NA
J: TRBJ1-3
V: TRBV30
CDR3: CAWSLGVSGNTIYF
DNA: TGTGCCTGGAGTCTAGGAGTCTCTGGAAACACCATATATTTT

D: NA
size: NA
J: TRBJ1-4
V: TRBV19
CDR3: CASSIGLTTNEKLFF
DNA: TGTGCCAGTAGTATCGGACTGACAACTAATGAAAAACTGTTTTTT

D: NA
size: NA
J: TRBJ2-7
V: TRBV9
CDR3: CASSVDLTGVLSEQYF
DNA: TGTGCCAGCAGCGTAGACCTGACGGGAGTACTCTCCGAGCAGTACTTC

D: NA
size: NA
J: TRBJ2-7
V: TRBV29-1
CDR3: CSVEVGRGSYEQYF
DNA: TGCAGCGTTGAGGTGGGCAGGGGCTCCTACGAGCAGTACTTC

D: NA
size: few
J: TRBJ1-4
V: TRBV28
CDR3: CASSFQGGREKLFF
DNA: TGTGCCAGCAGTTTTCAGGGAGGACGAGAAAAACTGTTTTTT

D: TRBD1
size: NA
J: TRBJ2-2
V: TRBV6-6
CDR3: CASSFPTGTGELFF
DNA: TGTGCCAGCAGTTTTCCGACAGGGACCGGGGAGCTGTTTTTT

D: TRBD2
size: NA
J: TRBJ2-5
V: TRBV30
CDR3: CAWSGGTSGKETQYF
DNA: TGTGCCTGGAGTGGTGGGACTAGCGGTAAAGAGACCCAGTACTTC

D: NA
size: NA
J: TRBJ2-1
V: TRBV6-5
CDR3: CASSEQVNNEQFF
DNA: TGTGCCAGCAGTGAACAGGTTAACAATGAGCAGTTCTTC

D: TRBD2
size: NA
J: TRBJ2-1
V: TRBV29-1
CDR3: CSVVFRAGLAGYNEQFF
DNA: TGCAGCGTTGTGTTCCGAGCGGGACTAGCGGGCTACAATGAGCAGTTCTTC

D: NA
size: NA
J: TRBJ2-6
V: TRBV28
CDR3: CASTPVGLSGANVLTF
DNA: TGTGCCAGCACCCCCGTGGGACTCTCTGGGGCCAACGTCCTGACTTTC

D: NA
size: many
J: TRBJ1-1
V: TRBV7-9
CDR3: CASSPGGLEAFF
DNA: TGTGCCAGCAGCCCGGGGGGTTTAGAAGCTTTCTTT

D: NA
size: few
J: TRBJ2-3
V: TRBV7-2
CDR3: CASSFLSWTDTDTQYF
DNA: TGTGCCAGCAGCTTCCTCTCCTGGACTGACACAGATACGCAGTATTTT

D: NA
size: NA
J: TRBJ2-2
V: TRBV5-4
CDR3: CASSPPRLSNTGELFF
DNA: TGTGCCAGCAGCCCGCCACGACTTTCAAACACCGGGGAGCTGTTTTTT

D: TRBD2
size: NA
J: TRBJ2-1
V: TRBV18
CDR3: CASSPVTSGEMLF
DNA: TGTGCCAGCTCACCAGTGACTAGCGGAGAAATGCTCTTC

D: TRBD2
size: NA
J: TRBJ2-2
V: TRBV28
CDR3: CASSLLASGRIVTGELFF
DNA: TGTGCCAGCAGTTTATTGGCTAGCGGGAGGATTGTCACCGGGGAGCTGTTTTTT

D: NA
size: NA
J: TRBJ1-1
V: TRBV5-1
CDR3: CASSLFRTTEAFF
DNA: TGCGCCAGCAGCTTGTTTAGGACAACTGAAGCTTTCTTT

D: NA
size: NA
J: TRBJ2-7
V: TRBV7-3
CDR3: CASSLTGGAYEQYF
DNA: TGTGCCAGCAGCTTAACAGGTGGAGCCTACGAGCAGTACTTC

D: NA
size: NA
J: TRBJ1-2
V: TRBV7-3
CDR3: CASSLGGQVGYTF
DNA: TGTGCCAGCAGCTTAGGTGGCCAGGTTGGCTACACCTTC

D: TRBD1
size: NA
J: TRBJ2-7
V: TRBV11-2
CDR3: CASSRPTGQGDEQYF
DNA: TGTGCCAGCAGCCGCCCTACGGGACAGGGCGACGAGCAGTACTTC

D: TRBD2
size: NA
J: TRBJ2-7
V: TRBV7-3
CDR3: CASQPETDERETCSYEQYF
DNA: TGTGCCAGCCAACCTGAAACAGATGAGCGGGAGACCTGCTCCTACGAGCAGTACTTC

D: NA
size: few
J: TRBJ2-7
V: TRBV7-7
CDR3: CASSLHSSYEQYF
DNA: TGTGCCAGCAGCTTACACAGCTCCTACGAGCAGTACTTC

D: TRBD1
size: NA
J: TRBJ1-1
V: TRBV25-1
CDR3: CASRTMDRGRGTEAFF
DNA: TGTGCCAGCAGAACCATGGACAGGGGGCGCGGGACTGAAGCTTTCTTT

D: TRBD2
size: NA
J: TRBJ2-7
V: TRBV10-1
CDR3: CASSSGTSGSEQYF
DNA: TGCGCCAGCAGTTCCGGGACTAGCGGATCCGAGCAGTACTTC

D: TRBD1
size: NA
J: TRBJ1-2
V: TRBV28
CDR3: CASSSRGEANYGYTF
DNA: TGTGCCAGCAGTTCCAGGGGGGAGGCTAACTATGGCTACACCTTC

D: NA
size: once
J: TRBJ2-6
V: TRBV6-5
CDR3: CASGRFDPGANVLTF
DNA: TGTGCCAGCGGGCGCTTTGATCCTGGGGCCAACGTCCTGACTTTC

D: TRBD1
size: NA
J: TRBJ2-6
V: TRBV30
CDR3: CAWAISVGQGTSGANVLTF
DNA: TGTGCCTGGGCCATTTCTGTGGGACAGGGTACCTCTGGGGCCAACGTCCTGACTTTC

D: NA
size: NA
J: TRBJ2-4
V: TRBV6-1
CDR3: CASRPTPRGTTIQYF
DNA: TGTGCCAGCAGACCCACCCCCCGGGGAACAACCATTCAGTACTTC

D: NA
size: NA
J: TRBJ1-1
V: TRBV12-5
CDR3: CASGLGGGNTEAFF
DNA: TGTGCTAGTGGTTTGGGAGGGGGGAACACTGAAGCTTTCTTT

D: NA
size: NA
J: TRBJ2-7
V: TRBV5-4
CDR3: CASSFRESYEQYF
DNA: TGTGCCAGCAGCTTCCGGGAATCCTACGAGCAGTACTTC

D: NA
size: NA
J: TRBJ2-3
V: TRBV27
CDR3: CASSLSGVTSTDTQYF
DNA: TGTGCCAGCAGTTTATCAGGGGTCACTAGCACAGATACGCAGTATTTT

D: TRBD2
size: NA
J: TRBJ2-1
V: TRBV6-4
CDR3: CASSSGIGQFF
DNA: TGTGCCAGCAGTAGCGGGATAGGGCAGTTCTTC